These 17 T cell receptor beta chains share one sample of origin, sequenced in a study of T cell repertoires in cytomegalovirus infection. TCRdb re-called the reads with MiXCR, one entry per CDR3 protein. The profile shows 600,000 to 800,000 distinct CDR3 sequences, approximately 24% of them singletons. Sequencing input: CD8+ T cells from PBMCs. The receptors come from a human donor in good health (CMV status not recorded). Some clones in this sample may be carry-over from other donors' samples.

This clonotype was picked up many times. This chain links TRBV7-3 with TRBJ1-2; D uncertain. V lost 2 bases and J lost 8, with 21 bases in between. From germline, CDR1 is SGHTA and CDR2 FQGTGA. CDR3 length: 16 residues. For the CDR3, the DNA is TGTGCCAGCAGCTTATGGGTCCTCTCTCAAGGAGAGGGCTACACCTTC. It translates to CASSLWVLSQGEGYTF.

This clonotype was counted only a few times. The chain has TRBV28 and TRBJ2-1; D is ambiguous. Deletions cut 7 bases from V and 3 bases from J, with 16 bases between. The CDR3 loop spans 15 amino acids. CDR1 and CDR2 from the germline V gene are MDHEN and SYDVKM. As DNA, the CDR3 is TGTGCCAGCAATACAGAACCACAAGACTACAATGAGCAGTTCTTC. Amino acids: CASNTEPQDYNEQFF. The whole variable domain, remainder taken from reference TRBV28 and TRBJ2-1, is DVKVTQSSRYLVKRTGEKVFLECVQDMDHENMFWYRQDPGLGLRLIYFSYDVKMKEKGDIPEGYSVSREKKERFSLILESASTNQTSMYLCASNTEPQDYNEQFFGPGTRLTVL.

This clonotype was counted many times. The chain joins TRBV7-2 to TRBJ1-3; no definite D call. The CDR3 covers 14 residues. Trimming shortened V by 5 bases and J by 0 bases, and 8 bases separated the two germline ends. CDR1 is SGHTA, CDR2 FQGNSA, per germline. Here the CDR3 DNA reads TGTGCCAGCAGCACCCCAGTCTCTGGAAACACCATATATTTT. This sequence encodes CASSTPVSGNTIYF.

This chain connects TRBV4-1 to TRBJ2-3; weak D call: TRBD2 (5 bases). CDR1 is MGHRA, CDR2 YSYEKL, per germline. The CDR3 runs 16 residues. V gave up 0 bases and J gave up 0 bases, with 10 bases separating them. The CDR3 protein is CASSQERGASTDTQYF. The CDR3 region has the DNA TGCGCCAGCAGCCAAGAACGGGGAGCTAGCACAGATACGCAGTATTTT.

This clonotype was seen at least ten times. The V call is TRBV7-2, the J call TRBJ2-1; 12 positions match TRBD2. Trimming removed 1 base from V and 7 bases from J; junction bases left unmatched: 8. The CDR3 has 17 amino acids. The germline CDR1 and CDR2 sequences are SGHTA and FQGNSA. The CDR3 loop reads CASSLVPSGGAGNEQFF. The CDR3 bases are TGTGCCAGCAGCTTAGTTCCTAGCGGGGGGGCCGGGAATGAGCAGTTCTTC.

This clonotype was detected a few times. The rearrangement links TRBV6-2 or TRBV6-3 to TRBJ2-1, with TRBD2 identical over 10 bases. Germline CDR1 is MNHEY and CDR2 is SVGEGT. The V and J ends lost 4 bases and 6 bases, in that order; junction bases with no gene match: 12. This CDR3 region has 17 residues. The CDR3 region has the DNA TGTGCCAGCAGTTTTACCCCCGGGACTAGCGACGGCAATGAGCAGTTCTTC. Amino acids: CASSFTPGTSDGNEQFF.

DNA for the CDR3: TGCGCCAGCAGCGCGACAGGGGGAATCTACGAGCAGTACTTC. Translating it yields CASSATGGIYEQYF. The chain combines TRBV5-1 with TRBJ2-7; 9 bases are shared with TRBD1. Trimming took 4 bases from V and 3 from J; bases not matched to a gene: 5. The germline V gene has CDR1 SGHRS and CDR2 YFSETQ. The CDR3 contains 14 residues. The variable domain in full, with the rest retrieved from reference TRBV5-1 and TRBJ2-7, is KAGVTQTPRYLIKTRGQQVTLSCSPISGHRSVSWYQQTPGQGLQFLFEYFSETQRNKGNFPGRFSGRQFSNSRSEMNVSTLELGDSALYLCASSATGGIYEQYFGPGTRLTVT.

This clonotype has a handful of counts. The genes are TRBV10-3 and TRBJ1-2, with 11 bases aligning to TRBD1. The CDR3 sequence is 14 residues long. The J segment lost 1 base and the V segment lost 6 bases, leaving 1 base of the junction unmatched. CDR1 and CDR2 (germline): ENHRY, SYGVKD. The CDR3 protein is CAIRGQGDNYGYTF. The CDR3 DNA is TGTGCCATCAGGGGACAGGGGGATAACTATGGCTACACCTTC.

This rearrangement joins TRBV7-3 to TRBJ1-2; 7 bases align to TRBD1. The germline V gene has CDR1 SGHTA and CDR2 FQGTGA. V dropped 2 bases and J dropped 4; count of bases not matched to a gene: 7. There are 15 residues in the CDR3. CDR3 in DNA: TGTGCCAGCAGCTTAGAAGGGGGCGTCGGCTATGGCTACACCTTC. It translates to CASSLEGGVGYGYTF.

This clonotype was seen a few times. The chain has TRBV5-1 and TRBJ1-1; D not certain. Per germline, CDR1 SGHRS and CDR2 YFSETQ. There are 14 residues in the CDR3. V was cut by 2 bases and J by 1 base, with 9 bases left in between. The CDR3 loop is CASSFRESNTEAFF. The CDR3 bases are TGCGCCAGCAGCTTTAGGGAATCGAACACTGAAGCTTTCTTT. The full variable domain, completed using reference TRBV5-1 and TRBJ1-1, is KAGVTQTPRYLIKTRGQQVTLSCSPISGHRSVSWYQQTPGQGLQFLFEYFSETQRNKGNFPGRFSGRQFSNSRSEMNVSTLELGDSALYLCASSFRESNTEAFFGQGTRLTVV.

This clonotype was counted ten times or more. The chain uses TRBV7-2 and TRBJ2-5, with 8 bases fitting TRBD2. Germline CDR1 is SGHTA and CDR2 is FQGNSA. The CDR3 consists of 15 residues. V dropped 5 bases and J dropped 5; count of bases not matched to a gene: 10. CDR3: CASSLSRGGLETQYF. CDR3 DNA sequence: TGTGCCAGCAGCCTCAGTCGGGGGGGCCTGGAGACCCAGTACTTC.

This clonotype was seen ten or more times. The CDR3, as DNA: TGTGCCAGCAGCTTAGGCCCCCCGCCATACCAAGAGACCCAGTACTTC. This translates into CASSLGPPPYQETQYF. This chain uses TRBV7-2 with TRBJ2-5, with unresolved D. The CDR3 is 16 residues long. V lost 1 base, J lost 0 bases, and 12 bases lay in between. Germline V gene sequence: CDR1 SGHTA, CDR2 FQGNSA.

This clonotype was seen repeatedly, ten times or more. This rearrangement joins TRBV6-2 or TRBV6-3 to TRBJ2-1; 8 nucleotides agree with TRBD2. Germline V gene sequence: CDR1 MNHEY, CDR2 SVGEGT. V shed 0 bases and J 15 bases; nucleotides not matched to a gene: 7. The CDR3 loop spans 13 amino acids. CDR3: CASSYSRAGEVFF. The CDR3 DNA follows: TGTGCCAGCAGTTACTCGAGAGCGGGGGAGGTGTTCTTC.

The rearrangement links TRBV6-1 to TRBJ2-3, with TRBD1 as a possible D gene (6 bases). Germline CDR1 MNHNS, CDR2 SASEGT. The CDR3 totals 14 residues. The ends were cut back, 6 bases at V and 12 bases at J, with 22 bases in the middle. The CDR3 protein is CASSPWDITGPQYF. In DNA form, the CDR3 reads TGTGCCAGCAGCCCTTGGGACATTACAGGTCCCCAGTATTTT.

The sample holds many counts of this clonotype. The genes are TRBV12-5 and TRBJ2-3, with TRBD2 identical over 8 bases. The V gene's germline CDR1 is LGHNT and CDR2 FRNRAP. V lost 3 bases and J lost 2; bases outside the gene matches: 13. This CDR3 has 18 amino acids. For the CDR3, the DNA is TGTGCTAGTGGTTTCTGGTTCTTGCGGGGGGAAGACACAGATACGCAGTATTTT. Encoded protein: CASGFWFLRGEDTDTQYF.

The gene calls are TRBV27 and TRBJ2-2; D gene uncertain. CDR1 is MNHEY, CDR2 SMNVEV, per germline (reference sequence). CDR3 size: 11 residues. The V and J ends lost 7 bases and 8 bases respectively, with 8 bases between them. CDR3 nucleotides: TGTGCCAGCATTGGGGAAGGGGAGCTGTTTTTT. This gives the protein CASIGEGELFF.

This clonotype was counted only a few times. The chain recombines TRBV28 with TRBJ2-2; D uncertain. Germline V gene data show CDR1 as MDHEN and CDR2 as SYDVKM. The germline V and J ends were trimmed by 10 bases and 5 bases, with 20 bases remaining between them. CDR3 size: 15 residues. The CDR3 sequence is CATIPDGDYTGELFF. CDR3 coding DNA: TGTGCCACCATCCCCGATGGGGATTATACCGGGGAGCTGTTTTTT.